This T cell receptor (beta chain) was obtained from a study of breast tumors, draining lymph nodes, adjacent tissues. Overall study findings and caveats: Tumor TCR diversity was below lymph nodes but above nontumor tissue.

The CDR3 has 15 residues. Germline V gives CDR1 SNHLY, CDR2 FYNNEI. This clonotype was counted ten times or more. The antigen remains undetermined. The junction and the germline gene differ at one end; a read error may be behind it. MiXCR was run by TCRdb on the multiplex PCR reads, yielding one entry per CDR3 protein. The data contain under 85,000 distinct CDR3 sequences, approximately 19% of them singletons. Breast cancer patients provided tissue from their axillary draining lymph nodes. The receptor's source is a female donor with breast cancer. Some clones in this sample may be carry-over from other donors' samples. The rearrangement joins TRBV2 to TRBJ2-7; 9 bases map to TRBD2. The sample comprised axillary lymph node tissue. In DNA form, the CDR3 reads TGTGCCTCTCGGCAGGGGGGGACTAGCTCCTCCGAGCAGTACTTC. This sequence encodes CASRQGGTSSSEQYF. Filled out from reference TRBV2 and TRBJ2-7, the complete variable domain reads EPEVTQTPSHQVTQMGQEVILRCVPISNHLYFYWYRQILGQKVEFLVSFYNNEISEKSEIFDDQFSVERPDGSNFTLKIRSTKLEDSAMYFCASRQGGTSSSEQYFGPGTRLTVT.